The rows below give T cell receptor beta chains drawn from one sample of a study of cytomegalovirus exposure and HLA in healthy donors. The data were produced by immunoSEQ multiplex PCR, yet TCRdb's version contains in-frame clones alone and is incomplete. This sample has approximately 160,000 clones, with 84% found just once. Sequenced sample: PBMCs. The receptor source for this set is a man aged 30-40 years in good health and CMV-seropositive. Each CDR3 is given with its conserved first and last residue. Each record gives: clone size, D gene, J gene, V gene, CDR3 DNA, CDR3 protein. D genes are given only for firm matches. Size values are once, few and many counts, or a class for expanded clones, and some rows have none.

size: NA; D: NA; J: TRBJ2-7; V: TRBV6-1; DNA: TGTGCCAGCAGTGAAGCAGGAGGTCCCCACGAGCAGTACTTC; CDR3: CASSEAGGPHEQYF
size: NA; D: TRBD2; J: TRBJ2-5; V: TRBV27; DNA: TGTGCCAGCAGTTTTGGACTAGCGGGAGGGGGTGAGACCCAGTACTTC; CDR3: CASSFGLAGGGETQYF
size: once; D: NA; J: TRBJ1-5; V: TRBV2; DNA: TGTGCCAGCCGCCTTGAGGGGGGGAGGCCCCAGCATTTT; CDR3: CASRLEGGRPQHF
size: few; D: TRBD2; J: TRBJ2-5; V: TRBV10-1; DNA: TGCGCCAGCAGCCCTGGACTAGCGGGGCAAGAGACCCAGTACTTC; CDR3: CASSPGLAGQETQYF
size: NA; D: NA; J: TRBJ1-2; V: TRBV9; DNA: TGTGCCAGCAGCGTAAGGATTGGAGGTATAGCTAACTATGGCTACACCTTC; CDR3: CASSVRIGGIANYGYTF
size: NA; D: NA; J: TRBJ1-3; V: TRBV28; DNA: TGTGCCAGCAGTTCGACAGGAAGCTCTGGAAACACCATATATTTT; CDR3: CASSSTGSSGNTIYF
size: NA; D: TRBD2; J: TRBJ2-5; V: TRBV7-2; DNA: TGTGCCAGCAGCTTCGGGGGGGTCGGGGGAGAGACCCAGTACTTC; CDR3: CASSFGGVGGETQYF
size: NA; D: TRBD2; J: TRBJ2-1; V: TRBV30; DNA: TGTGCCTGGAGTGTAATAGCGGGAGCCTCGAGTGAGCAGTTCTTC; CDR3: CAWSVIAGASSEQFF
size: NA; D: NA; J: TRBJ1-5; V: TRBV28; DNA: TGTGCCAGCAGTTTCAACAATCAGCCCCAGCATTTT; CDR3: CASSFNNQPQHF
size: NA; D: TRBD1; J: TRBJ2-4; V: TRBV11-1; DNA: TGTGCCAGCAGTGACCCGACAGGGAGTGGGAACATTCAGTACTTC; CDR3: CASSDPTGSGNIQYF
size: NA; D: TRBD2; J: TRBJ2-5; V: TRBV5-1; DNA: TGCGCCAGCAGCTGGTCGGGGACTAGCGCTCAAGAGACCCAGTACTTC; CDR3: CASSWSGTSAQETQYF
size: NA; D: TRBD2; J: TRBJ2-3; V: TRBV5-1; DNA: TGCGCCAGCAGCTTGGAGTGGCGGGGGGGTACAGATACGCAGTATTTT; CDR3: CASSLEWRGGTDTQYF
size: NA; D: TRBD2; J: TRBJ2-3; V: TRBV27; DNA: TGTGCCAGCAGTTTGGGGAGGGGTAGCACAGATACGCAGTATTTT; CDR3: CASSLGRGSTDTQYF
size: once; D: NA; J: TRBJ1-1; V: TRBV6-5; DNA: TGTGCCAGCAGTTACATGACAACAAACACTGAAGCTTTCTTT; CDR3: CASSYMTTNTEAFF
size: NA; D: NA; J: TRBJ1-2; V: TRBV21-1; DNA: TGTGCCAGCAGCAACCCCCCGTCGGGCTACACCTTC; CDR3: CASSNPPSGYTF
size: NA; D: TRBD2; J: TRBJ2-1; V: TRBV7-2; DNA: TGTGCCAGCAGCGGACTAGCGGGAGGGTCCTACAATGAGCAGTTCTTC; CDR3: CASSGLAGGSYNEQFF
size: NA; D: NA; J: TRBJ2-1; V: TRBV6-1; DNA: TGTGCCAGCGGCCAGTGGAGGGAGTCGGCTGAGCAGTTCTTC; CDR3: CASGQWRESAEQFF
size: few; D: NA; J: TRBJ2-7; V: TRBV15; DNA: TGTGCCACCAGCAGAGGGGGACTGCCCTCCTACGAGCAGTACTTC; CDR3: CATSRGGLPSYEQYF
size: NA; D: NA; J: TRBJ1-2; V: TRBV2; DNA: TGTGCCAGCAGTTTGGCGGAGAACTATGGCTACACCTTC; CDR3: CASSLAENYGYTF
size: NA; D: NA; J: TRBJ1-1; V: TRBV28; DNA: TGTGCCAGCAGTCTGGGGGGGCCCACTGAAGCTTTCTTT; CDR3: CASSLGGPTEAFF
size: NA; D: NA; J: TRBJ1-4; V: TRBV25-1; DNA: TGTGCCAGCACCGGCGCGGGTACAGGGACTAATGAAAAACTGTTTTTT; CDR3: CASTGAGTGTNEKLFF
size: NA; D: TRBD2; J: TRBJ2-1; V: TRBV5-1; DNA: TGCGCCAGCTCTAGCGGGAGCAGTAATGAGCAGTTCTTC; CDR3: CASSSGSSNEQFF